One and the same sample provided the 21 T cell receptor beta chains below, sequenced in a study of T-cell reconstitution after alpha-beta-depleted transplantation in children. Unique molecular identifiers were incorporated during preparation of the TCRbeta library. MiXCR was run by TCRdb on the PCR reads, yielding one entry per CDR3 protein. The sample has approximately 230,000 distinct CDR3 sequences, 25% seen once; the top ten hold approximately 2.5%. Sequences were derived from PBMCs, sampled before TCRalphabeta/CD19-depleted stem cell transplant. The receptors here all came from a girl aged 2 to 10 with Fanconi anemia, due to receive a stem cell transplant.

The chain couples TRBV12-3 or TRBV12-4 to TRBJ2-5; 8 bases are shared with TRBD1. The J segment lost 2 bases and the V segment lost 3 bases, leaving 5 bases of the junction unmatched. The CDR3 is 15 amino acids. In DNA, the CDR3 is TGTGCCAGCAGTTTTGAGGGGGACAGGCAAGAGACCCAGTACTTC. Amino acid sequence: CASSFEGDRQETQYF.

This clonotype showed up just a few times. V and J are TRBV20-1 and TRBJ2-1; 10 nucleotides agree with TRBD2. V shed 7 bases, J shed 5 bases, and the junction held 8 bases outside the gene matches. The germline gives CDR1 DFQATT, CDR2 SNEGSKA (reference sequence). This CDR3 has 14 amino acids. CDR3 amino acids: CSVPAGGPHNEQFF. The CDR3 DNA reads as TGCAGTGTCCCAGCGGGAGGGCCGCACAATGAGCAGTTCTTC.

The genes are TRBV29-1 and TRBJ2-7; tentatively, D is TRBD1 (5 bases). The CDR3 runs 14 residues. V lost 4 bases and J 9 bases, leaving 22 bases between the germline ends. Germline-derived CDR1 and CDR2 are SQVTM and ANQGSEA. The CDR3 DNA reads as TGCAGCGTTGCAGTCTATCGGCAGGGTGGTGGGCAGTACTTC. It translates to CSVAVYRQGGGQYF.

This clonotype came up a few times. The chain joins TRBV6-1 to TRBJ2-1; TRBD1 might be the D (5 bases). In germline, CDR1 is MNHNS, CDR2 SASEGT. Trimming cost V 6 bases and J 4 bases, with 13 bases left between them. The CDR3 is 14 residues long. The CDR3 sequence: CASSPGYGYNEQFF. CDR3 DNA: TGTGCCAGCAGCCCAGGGTATGGATACAATGAGCAGTTCTTC.

V usage is TRBV12-3 or TRBV12-4 and J usage is TRBJ2-1, with 7 bases identical to TRBD2. V dropped 8 bases and J dropped 6; count of bases not matched to a gene: 4. CDR3 size: 12 residues. The CDR3 is CASGRAGNEQFF. CDR3 coding DNA: TGTGCCAGCGGGAGGGCCGGCAATGAGCAGTTCTTC.

V gene TRBV29-1 combines with J gene TRBJ2-5; TRBD2 aligns across 9 bases. This CDR3 has 13 amino acids. With V trimmed by 6 bases and J by 2 bases, 4 bases remained unmatched. Germline V lookup: CDR1 SQVTM, CDR2 ANQGSEA. This CDR3 reads CSVVTSGQETQYF. In DNA, the CDR3 is TGCAGCGTCGTGACTAGCGGACAAGAGACCCAGTACTTC. The full variable domain, completed using reference TRBV29-1 and TRBJ2-5, is SAVISQKPSRDICQRGTSLTIQCQVDSQVTMMFWYRQQPGQSLTLIATANQGSEATYESGFVIDKFPISRPNLTFSTLTVSNMSPEDSSIYLCSVVTSGQETQYFGPGTRLLVL.

The V gene is TRBV7-8, the J gene TRBJ2-2, with D perhaps TRBD1 (6 bases). This CDR3 spans 16 amino acids. CDR1 SGHVS and CDR2 FQNEAQ come from the germline V gene. Trimming shortened V by 0 bases and J by 7 bases, and 15 bases separated the two germline ends. The DNA of the CDR3 is TGTGCCAGCAGCTTAGCGGGCAGGGGATGGATCGGGGAGCTGTTTTTT. Protein product: CASSLAGRGWIGELFF.

The chain combines TRBV5-1 with TRBJ2-7, with 9 bases matching TRBD2. This CDR3 comprises 12 residues. V was clipped by 6 bases and J by 3 bases; unmatched bases: 1. Looked up from germline, CDR1 is SGHRS and CDR2 is YFSETQ. In nucleotides, the CDR3 is TGCGCCAGCAAGCGGGGGGTCTACGAGCAGTACTTC. As protein: CASKRGVYEQYF.

J is TRBJ1-3 and V is TRBV7-4; 8 positions match TRBD1. CDR1 is SGHVT, CDR2 SQSDAQ, per germline. With V trimmed by 7 bases and J by 2 bases, 4 bases remained unmatched. This CDR3 spans 14 amino acids. CDR3 nucleotides: TGTGCCAGCATCAAGACAGGGGCTGGAAACACCATATATTTT. It codes for CASIKTGAGNTIYF.

This clonotype has a count of ten or more. The chain recombines TRBV29-1 with TRBJ2-2, with D possibly matching TRBD1 (6 bases). V dropped 5 bases and J dropped 4 bases, with 11 bases sitting between them. This CDR3 has 13 amino acids. Germline values: CDR1 SQVTM, CDR2 ANQGSEA. CDR3 sequence reads: CSVSNRATGELFF. In nucleotides, the CDR3 is TGCAGCGTTTCCAACAGGGCCACCGGGGAGCTGTTTTTT.

The chain joins TRBV29-1 to TRBJ2-1, with 7 nucleotides matching TRBD2. The trim removed 7 bases at V and 9 bases at J, leaving 12 bases unmatched. CDR1 and CDR2 from the germline V gene are SQVTM and ANQGSEA. The CDR3 sequence is 13 residues long. The CDR3 sequence: CSGEGTIGGEQFF. CDR3 DNA: TGCAGCGGGGAGGGGACTATTGGGGGTGAGCAGTTCTTC.

The rearrangement uses TRBV7-2 and TRBJ2-5; D may be TRBD1 (5 bases). CDR1 SGHTA and CDR2 FQGNSA come from the germline V gene. V lost 1 base and J 2 bases, leaving 14 bases between the germline ends. CDR3 length equals 16 residues. As DNA, the CDR3 is TGTGCCAGCAGCTTAGGAAGGGGATATGGACAAGAGACCCAGTACTTC. Translating gives CASSLGRGYGQETQYF.

J is TRBJ2-2 and V is TRBV20-1, with 9 nucleotides matching TRBD2. In germline, CDR1 is DFQATT, CDR2 SNEGSKA (reference sequence). V gave up 4 bases and J gave up 5 bases; unmatched junction bases: 11. This CDR3 has 16 amino acids. Written as DNA, the CDR3 is TGCAGTGCTATTTCCCTAGCTAGCGGGGAGACCGGGGAGCTGTTTTTT. Translation: CSAISLASGETGELFF.

In this sample, this clonotype turned up a few times. This chain's CDR3 is CASSLDGRNTDTQYF. The CDR3 region has the DNA TGTGCCAGCAGCTTAGACGGGAGGAACACAGATACGCAGTATTTT. The V gene is TRBV7-9, the J gene TRBJ2-3; TRBD2 agrees at 7 bases. The CDR3 sequence is 15 residues long. The V gene's germline CDR1 is SEHNR and CDR2 FQNEAQ (reference sequence). The V and J ends lost 1 base and 2 bases, in that order; junction bases with no gene match: 3.

The CDR3 loop is CASSLTGDRIQETQYF. CDR3 coding DNA: TGTGCCAGCAGCTTAACGGGAGACAGAATCCAAGAGACCCAGTACTTC. The rearrangement links TRBV7-3 to TRBJ2-5, with D perhaps being TRBD1 or TRBD2 (5 bases each). The CDR3 has 16 amino acids. V shed 0 bases and J shed 1 base, with 12 bases lying between them. In germline, CDR1 is SGHTA, CDR2 FQGTGA.

The chain uses TRBV7-3 and TRBJ2-5; TRBD2 matches 15 bases. The CDR3 contains 21 residues. V trimming: 1 base; J trimming: 1 base; junction bases outside the gene matches: 13. Germline lookup yields CDR1 SGHTA and CDR2 FQGTGA. CDR3 protein: CASSLKYPGTSGGPIQETQYF. Here the CDR3 DNA reads TGTGCCAGCAGCTTAAAGTATCCCGGGACTAGCGGGGGGCCGATCCAAGAGACCCAGTACTTC.

The gene calls are TRBV20-1 and TRBJ2-5; the match to TRBD2 covers 11 bases. This CDR3 comprises 16 residues. With 2 bases clipped from V and 2 bases from J, the junction kept 7 bases outside the gene matches. Germline CDR1 and CDR2: DFQATT and SNEGSKA (reference sequence). The DNA for the CDR3 is TGCAGTGCTAGACTTGCGGGACTAGCGGAACAAGAGACCCAGTACTTC. Protein: CSARLAGLAEQETQYF.

The chain has TRBV6-1 and TRBJ2-3; 8 bases match TRBD2. V was pared by 0 bases and J by 0 bases, with 8 bases of the junction left unmatched. This CDR3 region has 18 residues. CDR1 and CDR2 from the germline V gene are MNHNS and SASEGT. The CDR3 here is CASSEAVIAGISTDTQYF. The CDR3 DNA follows: TGTGCCAGCAGTGAAGCGGTAATAGCGGGAATTAGCACAGATACGCAGTATTTT.

The sample holds a few counts of this clonotype. The chain employs TRBV29-1 and TRBJ2-1; 9 bases map to TRBD1. Per the germline V gene, CDR1 is SQVTM and CDR2 is ANQGSEA. This CDR3 region has 13 residues. Trimming cost V 6 bases and J 3 bases; bases outside gene matches: 3. CDR3 amino acids: CSVRQGDYNEQFF. CDR3 DNA: TGCAGCGTAAGACAGGGGGACTACAATGAGCAGTTCTTC.

The rearrangement links TRBV5-1 to TRBJ2-7, with 8 nucleotides matching TRBD1. From germline, CDR1 is SGHRS and CDR2 YFSETQ. The CDR3 is 19 residues long. The trim removed 0 bases at V and 2 bases at J, leaving 16 bases unmatched. CDR3 protein: CASSLVGLKQGEGAYEQYF. CDR3 nucleotides: TGCGCCAGCAGCTTGGTTGGACTTAAACAGGGGGAAGGAGCCTACGAGCAGTACTTC.

The chain joins TRBV20-1 to TRBJ1-6, with TRBD1 matching 9 bases. After removal of 4 bases from V and 9 bases from J, the junction contained 4 bases not matched to a gene. CDR3 length: 13 amino acids. Germline V lookup: CDR1 DFQATT, CDR2 SNEGSKA (reference sequence). The CDR3 nucleotides read TGCAGTGCTATCAACAGGGGGCGTTCACCCCTCCACTTT. The encoded protein is CSAINRGRSPLHF.